This T cell receptor (beta chain) was identified during a study of blood T cells in healthy people across ages. Next came a second PCR, run for about 7 to 11 cycles, which used a sample-barcoded 5' primer along with a J-beta primer mix. TCRdb processed the 5' RACE reads anew with MiXCR; each CDR3 protein has one entry. Of about 800,000 distinct CDR3 sequences in the sample, 35% to 50% are singletons; the top ten hold approximately 18%. This clonotype turned up a few times. The CDR3 has 15 amino acids. Germline V lookup: CDR1 DFQATT, CDR2 SNEGSKA (reference sequence). The V end lost 2 bases, the J end lost 0 bases, and 11 bases lay between the germline ends.

Sequencing input: blood. This chain connects TRBV20-1 to TRBJ2-1, with D possibly TRBD2 on 6 matching bases. This TCR was recovered from a man older than 75 in good health. DNA of the CDR3: TGCAGTGCTAGATCTCTAGCGAGCTCCTACAATGAGCAGTTCTTC. Translating it yields CSARSLASSYNEQFF.